This T cell receptor beta chain was retrieved from a study of blood T cell repertoires in COVID-19. Study processing details: Amplifying reference gene primers gave estimates of nucleated cell counts. Profiling relied on immunoSEQ multiplex PCR, and the TCRdb table lists in-frame clones only, not all of them. V and J calls and clone size are copied from that table; D and trimming were computed from the DNA. Of fewer than 250,000 clones listed, approximately 87% are singletons. V trimming: 6 bases; J trimming: 5 bases; junction bases outside the gene matches: 6. The CDR3 spans 15 residues. The germline V gene encodes CDR1 MRHNA and CDR2 SNTAGT.

Source material: peripheral blood. This clonotype originated in a woman aged 45-59 years with acute or convalescent COVID-19. This sequence joins TRBV6-4 and TRBJ2-3, with 12 bases aligning to TRBD2. The CDR3 protein is CASSAGLAGRDTQYF. DNA for the CDR3: TGTGCCAGCAGCGCCGGACTAGCGGGAAGAGATACGCAGTATTTT.